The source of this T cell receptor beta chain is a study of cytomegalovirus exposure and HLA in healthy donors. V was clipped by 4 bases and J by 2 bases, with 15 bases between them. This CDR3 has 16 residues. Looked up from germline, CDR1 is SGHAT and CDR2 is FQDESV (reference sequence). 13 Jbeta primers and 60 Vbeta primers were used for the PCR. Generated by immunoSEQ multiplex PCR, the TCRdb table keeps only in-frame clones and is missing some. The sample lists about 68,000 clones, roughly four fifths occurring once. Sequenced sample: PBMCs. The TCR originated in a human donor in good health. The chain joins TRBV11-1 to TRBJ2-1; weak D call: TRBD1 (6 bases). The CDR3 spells CASSSRVRGTYNEQFF. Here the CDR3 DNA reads TGTGCCAGCAGCTCCCGAGTCAGGGGAACCTACAATGAGCAGTTCTTC.